This TCR beta chain stems from a study of monozygotic twins with inflammatory bowel disease. As regards this clonotype: Its matching antigen is unknown.

The length of the CDR3 is 16 residues. Per the germline V gene, CDR1 is MNHNS and CDR2 is SASEGT. Study results and limitations: IBD patients shared fewer clonotypes with other individuals than healthy twins, especially patients with disease activity signs. Variability in patient repertoires may have come partly from differing immunosuppressive treatments.

Every sample had its cDNA made across eight separate reactions. Template switching introduced UMIs that contain a 6-nucleotide sample barcode. TCRdb reprocessed the 5' RACE reads and keeps a single row for each CDR3 protein, giving no DNA. The ten most abundant clones cover 1.2% of a sample with roughly 150,000 distinct CDR3 sequences. This receptor was obtained from a human donor with ulcerative colitis or Crohn's disease, or a healthy co-twin of an affected twin (not recorded which). The rearrangement links TRBV6-1 to TRBJ2-2; the D gene TCRdb calls, TRBD1, cannot be checked with no DNA. The source material was blood. This CDR3 is CASRGLTASNTGELFF.